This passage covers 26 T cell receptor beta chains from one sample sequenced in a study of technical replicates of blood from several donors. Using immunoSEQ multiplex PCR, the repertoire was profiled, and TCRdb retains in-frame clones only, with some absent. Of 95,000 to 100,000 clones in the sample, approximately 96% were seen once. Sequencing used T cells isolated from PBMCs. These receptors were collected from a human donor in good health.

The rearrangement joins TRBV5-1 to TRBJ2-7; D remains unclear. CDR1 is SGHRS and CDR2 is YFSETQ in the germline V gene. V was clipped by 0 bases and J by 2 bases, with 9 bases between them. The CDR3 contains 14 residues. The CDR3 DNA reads TGCGCCAGCAGCTTGGTCGGCGGTCCCTACGAGCAGTACTTC. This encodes CASSLVGGPYEQYF.

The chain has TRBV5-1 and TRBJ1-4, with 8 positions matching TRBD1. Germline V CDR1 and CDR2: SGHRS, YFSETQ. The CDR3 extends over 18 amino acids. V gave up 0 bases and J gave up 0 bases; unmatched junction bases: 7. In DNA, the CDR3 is TGCGCCAGCAGCTTGGTGACAGGGGTCCCCGCAACTAATGAAAAACTGTTTTTT. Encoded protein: CASSLVTGVPATNEKLFF.

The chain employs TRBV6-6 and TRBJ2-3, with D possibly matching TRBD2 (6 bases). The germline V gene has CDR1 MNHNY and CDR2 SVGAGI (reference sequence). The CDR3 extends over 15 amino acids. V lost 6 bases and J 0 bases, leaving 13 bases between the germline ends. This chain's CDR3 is CASSPRGSSTDTQYF. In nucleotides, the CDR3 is TGTGCCAGCAGCCCTCGGGGGTCTAGCACAGATACGCAGTATTTT.

CDR3 in amino acids: CASSQDGDRTPDLYGYTF. The CDR3 region has the DNA TGTGCCAGCAGCCAAGATGGGGACAGGACTCCCGACCTCTATGGCTACACCTTC. The chain links TRBV4-2 to TRBJ1-2, with 8 bases identical to TRBD1. Germline CDR1 LGHNA, CDR2 YNFKEQ. The CDR3 is made up of 18 amino acids. The V gene end was trimmed by 0 bases and the J gene end by 4 bases; junction bases not matched to a gene: 13.

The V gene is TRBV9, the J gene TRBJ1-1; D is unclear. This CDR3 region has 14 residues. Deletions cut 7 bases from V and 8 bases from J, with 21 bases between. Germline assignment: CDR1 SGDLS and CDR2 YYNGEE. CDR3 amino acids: CASVREPFDGEAFF. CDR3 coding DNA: TGTGCCAGCGTACGTGAGCCGTTCGACGGGGAAGCTTTCTTT.

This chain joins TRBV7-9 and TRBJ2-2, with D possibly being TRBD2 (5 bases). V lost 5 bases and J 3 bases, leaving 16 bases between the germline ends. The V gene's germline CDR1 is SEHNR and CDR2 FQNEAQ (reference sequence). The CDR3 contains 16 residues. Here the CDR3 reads CASSGSRGPYTGELFF. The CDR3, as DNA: TGTGCCAGCAGCGGGAGCCGCGGACCGTACACCGGGGAGCTGTTTTTT.

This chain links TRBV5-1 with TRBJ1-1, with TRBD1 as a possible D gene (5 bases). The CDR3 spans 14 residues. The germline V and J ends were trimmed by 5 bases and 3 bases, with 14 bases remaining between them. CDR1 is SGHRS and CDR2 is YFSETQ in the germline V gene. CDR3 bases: TGCGCCAGCAGTGAGCAGGGAAAGGACACTGAAGCTTTCTTT. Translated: CASSEQGKDTEAFF.

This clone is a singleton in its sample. The CDR3 is CASSLEGEGPSGYTF. The CDR3, as DNA: TGTGCCAGCAGCTTAGAAGGAGAGGGTCCATCTGGCTACACCTTC. This chain connects TRBV7-6 to TRBJ1-2; no definite D call. The CDR3 has 15 residues. The germline V and J ends were trimmed by 1 base and 7 bases, with 16 bases remaining between them. Germline-derived CDR1 and CDR2 are SGHVS and FNYEAQ.

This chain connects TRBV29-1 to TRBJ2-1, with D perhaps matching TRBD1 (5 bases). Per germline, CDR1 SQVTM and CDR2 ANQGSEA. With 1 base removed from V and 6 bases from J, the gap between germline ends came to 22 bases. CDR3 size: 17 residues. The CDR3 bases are TGCAGCGTTGAAGTAAAGTCCCATGGGGCTTTGCGCAATGAGCAGTTCTTC. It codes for CSVEVKSHGALRNEQFF.

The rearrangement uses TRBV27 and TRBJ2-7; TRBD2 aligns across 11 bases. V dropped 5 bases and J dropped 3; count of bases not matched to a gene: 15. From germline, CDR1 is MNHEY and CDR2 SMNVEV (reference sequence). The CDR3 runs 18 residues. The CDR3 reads CASSLLIPSGRTFYEQYF. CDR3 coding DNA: TGTGCCAGCAGTCTCCTCATACCTAGCGGGAGGACCTTCTACGAGCAGTACTTC.

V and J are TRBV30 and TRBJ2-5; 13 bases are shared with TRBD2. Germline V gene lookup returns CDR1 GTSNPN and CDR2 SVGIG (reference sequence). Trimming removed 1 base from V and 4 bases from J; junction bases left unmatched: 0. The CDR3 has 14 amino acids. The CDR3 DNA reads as TGTGCCTGGAGTGGGACTAGCGGGGGAGAGACCCAGTACTTC. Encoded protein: CAWSGTSGGETQYF.

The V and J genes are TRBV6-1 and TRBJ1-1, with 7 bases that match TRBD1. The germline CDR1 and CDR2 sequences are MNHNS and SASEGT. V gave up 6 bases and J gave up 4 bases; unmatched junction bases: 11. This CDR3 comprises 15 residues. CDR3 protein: CASRMDRLGITEAFF. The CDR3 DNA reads TGTGCCAGCAGGATGGACAGGCTGGGAATCACTGAAGCTTTCTTT.

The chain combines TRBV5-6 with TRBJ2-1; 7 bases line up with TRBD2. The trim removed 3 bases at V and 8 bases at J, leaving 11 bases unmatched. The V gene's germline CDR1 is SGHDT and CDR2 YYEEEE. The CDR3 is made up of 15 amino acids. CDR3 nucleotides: TGTGCCAGCAGCTGGGACTACTCCCGGCGGGATGAGCAGTTCTTC. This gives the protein CASSWDYSRRDEQFF.

The DNA of the CDR3 is TGTGCCAGCAGGACACCGGGACAAAAGGAGCAGTTCTTC. This translates into CASRTPGQKEQFF. The rearrangement uses TRBV2 and TRBJ2-1; possibly TRBD1 for D (6 bases). The CDR3 runs 13 residues. Per the germline V gene, CDR1 is SNHLY and CDR2 is FYNNEI. Deletions cut 6 bases from V and 10 bases from J, with 16 bases between.

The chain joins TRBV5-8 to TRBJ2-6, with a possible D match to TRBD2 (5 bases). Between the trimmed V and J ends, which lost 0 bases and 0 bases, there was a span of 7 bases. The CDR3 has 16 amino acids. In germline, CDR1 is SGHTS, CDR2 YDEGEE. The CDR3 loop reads CASSLGGFSGANVLTF. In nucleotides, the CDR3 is TGTGCCAGCAGCTTGGGCGGGTTCTCTGGGGCCAACGTCCTGACTTTC. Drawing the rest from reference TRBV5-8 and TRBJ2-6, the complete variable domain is EAGVTQSPTHLIKTRGQQATLRCSPISGHTSVYWYQQALGLGLQFLLWYDEGEERNRGNFPPRFSGRQFPNYSSELNVNALELEDSALYLCASSLGGFSGANVLTFGAGSRLTVL.

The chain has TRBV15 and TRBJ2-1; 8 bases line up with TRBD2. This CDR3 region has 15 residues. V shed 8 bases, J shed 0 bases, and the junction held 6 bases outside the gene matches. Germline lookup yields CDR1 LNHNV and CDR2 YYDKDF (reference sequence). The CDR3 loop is CATVPSGSSYNEQFF. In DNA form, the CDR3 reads TGTGCCACCGTACCCAGCGGGAGCTCCTACAATGAGCAGTTCTTC. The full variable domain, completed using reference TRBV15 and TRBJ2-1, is DAMVIQNPRYQVTQFGKPVTLSCSQTLNHNVMYWYQQKSSQAPKLLFHYYDKDFNNEADTPDNFQSRRPNTSFCFLDIRSPGLGDTAMYLCATVPSGSSYNEQFFGPGTRLTVL.

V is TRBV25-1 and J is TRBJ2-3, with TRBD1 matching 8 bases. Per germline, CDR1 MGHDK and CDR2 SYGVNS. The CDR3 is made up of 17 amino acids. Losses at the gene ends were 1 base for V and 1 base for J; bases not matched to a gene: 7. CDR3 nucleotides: TGTGCCAGCAGTGAATTGCCCGGACAGGGAGGCACAGATACGCAGTATTTT. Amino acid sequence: CASSELPGQGGTDTQYF.

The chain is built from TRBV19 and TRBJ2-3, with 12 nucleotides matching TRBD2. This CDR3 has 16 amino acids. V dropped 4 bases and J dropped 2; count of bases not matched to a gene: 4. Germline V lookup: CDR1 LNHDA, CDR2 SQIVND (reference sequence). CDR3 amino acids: CASSKGLAGFTDTQYF. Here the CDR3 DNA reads TGTGCCAGTAGTAAGGGACTAGCGGGTTTCACAGATACGCAGTATTTT.

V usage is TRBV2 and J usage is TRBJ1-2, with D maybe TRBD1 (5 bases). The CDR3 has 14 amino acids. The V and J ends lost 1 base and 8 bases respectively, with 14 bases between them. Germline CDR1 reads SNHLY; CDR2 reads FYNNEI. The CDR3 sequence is CASSEVGRSLGYTF. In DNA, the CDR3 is TGTGCCAGCAGTGAAGTGGGGCGTTCCTTAGGCTACACCTTC.

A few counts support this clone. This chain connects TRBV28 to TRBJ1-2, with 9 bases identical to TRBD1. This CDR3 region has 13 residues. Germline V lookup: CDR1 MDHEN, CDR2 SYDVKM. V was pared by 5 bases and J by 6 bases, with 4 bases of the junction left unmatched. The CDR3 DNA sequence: TGTGCCAGCAGTGTCACAGGGGGCGATGGCTACACCTTC. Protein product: CASSVTGGDGYTF.

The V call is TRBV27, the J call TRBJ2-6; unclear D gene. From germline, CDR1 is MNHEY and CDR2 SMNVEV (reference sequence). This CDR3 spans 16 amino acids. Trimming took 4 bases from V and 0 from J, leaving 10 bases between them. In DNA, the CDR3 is TGTGCCAGCAGTTCTGGAGCCCCCTCTGGGGCCAACGTCCTGACTTTC. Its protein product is CASSSGAPSGANVLTF.

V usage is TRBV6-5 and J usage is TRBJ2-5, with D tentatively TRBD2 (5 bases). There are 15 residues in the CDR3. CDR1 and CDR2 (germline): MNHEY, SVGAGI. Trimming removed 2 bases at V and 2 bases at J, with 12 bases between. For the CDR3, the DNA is TGTGCCAGCAGTTACCAAGCGGCAGTTCAAGAGACCCAGTACTTC. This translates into CASSYQAAVQETQYF.

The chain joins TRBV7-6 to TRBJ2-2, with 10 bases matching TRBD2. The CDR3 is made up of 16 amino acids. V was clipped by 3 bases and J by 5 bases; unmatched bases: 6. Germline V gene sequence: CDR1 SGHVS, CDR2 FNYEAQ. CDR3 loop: CASSFGAGGPTGELFF. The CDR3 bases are TGTGCCAGCAGCTTCGGAGCGGGGGGGCCTACCGGGGAGCTGTTTTTT.

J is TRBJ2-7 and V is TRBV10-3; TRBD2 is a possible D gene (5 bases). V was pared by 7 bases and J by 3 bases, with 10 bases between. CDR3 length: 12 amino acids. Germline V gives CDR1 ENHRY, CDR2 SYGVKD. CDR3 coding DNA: TGTGCCATCAATTCGGGGAACTACGAGCAGTACTTC. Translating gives CAINSGNYEQYF.

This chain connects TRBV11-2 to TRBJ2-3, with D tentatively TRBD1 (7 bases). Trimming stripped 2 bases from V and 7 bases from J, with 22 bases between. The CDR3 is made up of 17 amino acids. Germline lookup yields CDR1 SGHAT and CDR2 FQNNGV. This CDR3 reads CASSLSGGRQGLNTQYF. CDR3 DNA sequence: TGTGCCAGCAGCTTATCAGGGGGGAGACAGGGCCTGAATACGCAGTATTTT.

CDR3 amino acids: CASSLRATGLDSPLHF. The CDR3 coding sequence is TGTGCCAGCAGCTTAAGAGCGACAGGCCTTGACTCACCCCTCCACTTT. The V gene is TRBV7-3, the J gene TRBJ1-6; maybe TRBD1 (6 bases). The germline CDR1 and CDR2 sequences are SGHTA and FQGTGA. This CDR3 is built from 16 residues. V lost 1 base and J lost 10, with 17 bases in between.